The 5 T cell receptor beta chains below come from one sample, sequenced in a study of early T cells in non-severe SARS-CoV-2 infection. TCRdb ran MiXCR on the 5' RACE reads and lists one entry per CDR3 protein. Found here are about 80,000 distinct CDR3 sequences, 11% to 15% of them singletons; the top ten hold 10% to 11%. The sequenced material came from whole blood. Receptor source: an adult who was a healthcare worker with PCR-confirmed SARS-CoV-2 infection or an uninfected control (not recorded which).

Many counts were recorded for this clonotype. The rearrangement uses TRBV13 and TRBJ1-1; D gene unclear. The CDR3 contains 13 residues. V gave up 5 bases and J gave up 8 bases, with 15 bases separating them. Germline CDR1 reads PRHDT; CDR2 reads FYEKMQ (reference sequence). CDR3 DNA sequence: TGTGCCAGCAGCGCCCGCTTCGTACCAGAAGCTTTCTTT. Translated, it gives CASSARFVPEAFF.

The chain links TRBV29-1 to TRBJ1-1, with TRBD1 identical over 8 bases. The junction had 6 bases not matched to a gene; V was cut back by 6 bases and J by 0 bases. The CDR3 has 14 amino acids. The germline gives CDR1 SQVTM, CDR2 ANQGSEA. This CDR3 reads CSVQGASMNTEAFF. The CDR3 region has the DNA TGCAGCGTCCAGGGGGCGAGTATGAACACTGAAGCTTTCTTT.

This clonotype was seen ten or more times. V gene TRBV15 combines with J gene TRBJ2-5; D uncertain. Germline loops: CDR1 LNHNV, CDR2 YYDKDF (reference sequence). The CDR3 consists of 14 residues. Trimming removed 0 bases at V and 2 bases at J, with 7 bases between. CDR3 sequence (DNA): TGTGCCACCAGCAGAGAGGGGTGGCAAGAGACCCAGTACTTC. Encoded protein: CATSREGWQETQYF.

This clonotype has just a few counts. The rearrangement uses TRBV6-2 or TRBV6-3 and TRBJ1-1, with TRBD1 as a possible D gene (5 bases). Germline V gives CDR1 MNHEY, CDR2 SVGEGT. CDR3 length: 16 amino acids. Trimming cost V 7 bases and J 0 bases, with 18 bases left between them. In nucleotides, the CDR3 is TGTGCCAGCAACCAACCCCGACAGATGATGAACACTGAAGCTTTCTTT. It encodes CASNQPRQMMNTEAFF.

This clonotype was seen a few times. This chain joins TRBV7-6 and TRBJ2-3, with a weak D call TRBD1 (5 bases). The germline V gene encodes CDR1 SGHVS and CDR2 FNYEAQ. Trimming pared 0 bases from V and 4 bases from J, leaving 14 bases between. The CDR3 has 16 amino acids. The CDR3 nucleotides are TGTGCCAGCAGCTTAGCCGCAGGGTCTGGGGCAGATACGCAGTATTTT. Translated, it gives CASSLAAGSGADTQYF.